This TCR beta chain was captured by sequencing in a study of blood T cells in healthy people across ages. Germline V gene lookup returns CDR1 SQVTM and CDR2 ANQGSEA. This CDR3 has 14 amino acids. V was cut by 8 bases and J by 5 bases, with 22 bases left in between. Note on this clonotype: What it recognizes is unknown.

Study-wide findings and caveats: Nothing was known about donor CMV status, and this possibly confounded expanded clonotype changes. Aged donors had fewer naive CD4+ cells and lower diversity than long-lived donors.

PCR was performed a second time for about 7 to 11 cycles using a sample-barcoded 5' primer and a J-beta primer mix. TCRdb re-analysed the 5' RACE reads in MiXCR, keeping a single row per CDR3 protein. The sample lists roughly 800,000 distinct CDR3 sequences, roughly 60% occurring once. The specimen was blood. The chain has TRBV29-1 and TRBJ2-7; TRBD2 might be the D (6 bases). The receptor's source is a man in his thirties or forties in good health. The CDR3 nucleotides are TGCAGCATGGTCGGGAGTGGGGGAAACGACGAGCAGTACTTC. Translation: CSMVGSGGNDEQYF.